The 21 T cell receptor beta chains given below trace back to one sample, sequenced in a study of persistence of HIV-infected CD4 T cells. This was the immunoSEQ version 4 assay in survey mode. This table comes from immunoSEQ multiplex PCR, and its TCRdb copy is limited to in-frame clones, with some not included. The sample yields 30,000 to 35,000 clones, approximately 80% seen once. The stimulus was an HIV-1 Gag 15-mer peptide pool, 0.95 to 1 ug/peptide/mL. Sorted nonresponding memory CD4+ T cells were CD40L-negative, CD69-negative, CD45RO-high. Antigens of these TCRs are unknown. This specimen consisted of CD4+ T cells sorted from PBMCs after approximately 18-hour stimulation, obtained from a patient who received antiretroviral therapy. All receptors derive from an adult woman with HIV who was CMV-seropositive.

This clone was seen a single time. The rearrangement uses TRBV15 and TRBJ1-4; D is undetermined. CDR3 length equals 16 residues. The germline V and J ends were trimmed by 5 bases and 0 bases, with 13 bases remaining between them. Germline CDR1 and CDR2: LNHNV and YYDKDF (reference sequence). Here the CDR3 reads CATSPGGWSTNEKLFF. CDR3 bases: TGTGCCACCAGCCCCGGCGGATGGTCAACTAATGAAAAACTGTTTTTT.

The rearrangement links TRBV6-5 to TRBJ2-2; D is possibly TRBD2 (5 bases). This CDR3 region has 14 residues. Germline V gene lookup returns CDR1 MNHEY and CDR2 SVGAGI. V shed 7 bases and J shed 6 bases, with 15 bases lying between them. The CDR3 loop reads CASTPGVGAGELFF. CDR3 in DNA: TGTGCCAGCACCCCCGGGGTGGGAGCCGGGGAGCTGTTTTTT.

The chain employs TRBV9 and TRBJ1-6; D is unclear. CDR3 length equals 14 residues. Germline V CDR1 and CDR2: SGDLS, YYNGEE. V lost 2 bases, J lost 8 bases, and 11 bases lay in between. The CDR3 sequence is CASSVGRTDSPLHF. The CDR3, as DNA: TGTGCCAGCAGCGTCGGGAGAACCGATTCACCCCTCCACTTT.

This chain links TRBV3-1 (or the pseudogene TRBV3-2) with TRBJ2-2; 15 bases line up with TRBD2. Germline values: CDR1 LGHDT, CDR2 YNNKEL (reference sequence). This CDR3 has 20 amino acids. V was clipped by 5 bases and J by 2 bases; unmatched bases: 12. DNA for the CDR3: TGTGCCAGCAGCGCCGATAGGGGACTAGCGGGAGGATTCAACACCGGGGAGCTGTTTTTT. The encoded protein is CASSADRGLAGGFNTGELFF.

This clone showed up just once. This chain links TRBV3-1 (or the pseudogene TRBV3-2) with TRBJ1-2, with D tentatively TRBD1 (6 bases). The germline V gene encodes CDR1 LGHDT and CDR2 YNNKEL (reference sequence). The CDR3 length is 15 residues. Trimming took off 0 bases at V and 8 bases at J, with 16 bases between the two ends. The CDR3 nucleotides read TGTGCCAGCAGCCAAGATTGGGGGGCGCGGGTAGGCTACACCTTC. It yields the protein CASSQDWGARVGYTF.

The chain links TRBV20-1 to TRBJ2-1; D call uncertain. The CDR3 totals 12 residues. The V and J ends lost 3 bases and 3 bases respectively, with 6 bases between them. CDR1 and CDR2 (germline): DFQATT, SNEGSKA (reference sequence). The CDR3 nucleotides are TGCAGTGCTAGTGTGAGCTACAATGAGCAGTTCTTC. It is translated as CSASVSYNEQFF.

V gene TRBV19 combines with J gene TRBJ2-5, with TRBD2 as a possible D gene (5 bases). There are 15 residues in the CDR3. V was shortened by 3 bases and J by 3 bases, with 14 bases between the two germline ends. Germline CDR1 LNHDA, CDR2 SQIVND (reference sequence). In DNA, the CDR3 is TGTGCCAGTAGTATCGGACTCTTGACCGAAGAGACCCAGTACTTC. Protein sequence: CASSIGLLTEETQYF. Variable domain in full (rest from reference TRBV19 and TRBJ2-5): DGGITQSPKYLFRKEGQNVTLSCEQNLNHDAMYWYRQDPGQGLRLIYYSQIVNDFQKGDIAEGYSVSREKKESFPLTVTSAQKNPTAFYLCASSIGLLTEETQYFGPGTRLLVL.

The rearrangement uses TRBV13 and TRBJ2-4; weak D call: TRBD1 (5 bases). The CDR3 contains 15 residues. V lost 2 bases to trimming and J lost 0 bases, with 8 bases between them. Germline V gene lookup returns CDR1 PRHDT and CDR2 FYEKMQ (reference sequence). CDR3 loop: CASSLRGLAKNIQYF. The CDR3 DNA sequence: TGTGCCAGCAGCTTAAGGGGTCTAGCCAAAAACATTCAGTACTTC. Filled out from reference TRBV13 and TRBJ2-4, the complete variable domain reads AAGVIQSPRHLIKEKRETATLKCYPIPRHDTVYWYQQGPGQDPQFLISFYEKMQSDKGSIPDRFSAQQFSDYHSELNMSSLELGDSALYFCASSLRGLAKNIQYFGAGTRLSVL.

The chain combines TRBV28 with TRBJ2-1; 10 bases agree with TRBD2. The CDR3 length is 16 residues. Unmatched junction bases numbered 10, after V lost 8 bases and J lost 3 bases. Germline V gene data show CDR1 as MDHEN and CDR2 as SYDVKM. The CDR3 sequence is CASERGTSDVYNEQFF. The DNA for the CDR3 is TGTGCCAGCGAGAGGGGGACTAGCGATGTCTACAATGAGCAGTTCTTC.

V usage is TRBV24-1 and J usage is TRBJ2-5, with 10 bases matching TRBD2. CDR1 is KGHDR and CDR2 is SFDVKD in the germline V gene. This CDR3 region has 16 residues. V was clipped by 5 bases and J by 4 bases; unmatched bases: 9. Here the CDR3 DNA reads TGTGCCACCAGTGGAACGGGGCTAGCGGGGGCAGAGACCCAGTACTTC. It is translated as CATSGTGLAGAETQYF.

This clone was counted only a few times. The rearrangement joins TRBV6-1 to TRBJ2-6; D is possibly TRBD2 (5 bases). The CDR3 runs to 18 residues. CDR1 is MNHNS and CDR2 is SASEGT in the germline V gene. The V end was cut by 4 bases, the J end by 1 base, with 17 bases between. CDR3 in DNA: TGTGCCAGCAGTGGCGGACTTGATCCTTTTTCTGGGGCCAACGTCCTGACTTTC. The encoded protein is CASSGGLDPFSGANVLTF.

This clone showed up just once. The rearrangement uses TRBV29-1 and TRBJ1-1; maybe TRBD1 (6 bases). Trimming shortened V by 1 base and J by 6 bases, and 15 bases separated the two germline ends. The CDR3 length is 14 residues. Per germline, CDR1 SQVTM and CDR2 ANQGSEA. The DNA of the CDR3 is TGCAGCGTTGAAGGAAGGGGGTATCCCCCTGAAGCTTTCTTT. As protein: CSVEGRGYPPEAFF.

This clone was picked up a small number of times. CDR3 DNA: TGTGCCTGGGGTGGAGGTCTGGGGCAAACCTACGAGCAGTACTTC. Encoded protein: CAWGGGLGQTYEQYF. J is TRBJ2-7 and V is TRBV30; tentatively, D is TRBD1 or TRBD2 (5 bases each). The germline V gene encodes CDR1 GTSNPN and CDR2 SVGIG (reference sequence). Trimming removed 5 bases from V and 2 bases from J, with 19 bases in between. This CDR3 is built from 15 residues.

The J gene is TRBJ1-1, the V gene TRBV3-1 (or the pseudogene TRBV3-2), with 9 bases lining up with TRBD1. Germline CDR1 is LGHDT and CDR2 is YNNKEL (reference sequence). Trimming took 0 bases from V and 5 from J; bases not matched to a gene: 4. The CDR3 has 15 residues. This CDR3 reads CASSQEGTGRTEAFF. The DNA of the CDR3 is TGTGCCAGCAGCCAAGAAGGGACAGGGAGGACTGAAGCTTTCTTT.

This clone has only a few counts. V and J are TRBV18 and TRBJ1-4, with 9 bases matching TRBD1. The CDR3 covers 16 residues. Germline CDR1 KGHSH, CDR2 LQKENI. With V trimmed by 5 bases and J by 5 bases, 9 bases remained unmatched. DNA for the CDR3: TGTGCCAGCTCATCATATACCGGGACAGGGAATGAAAAACTGTTTTTT. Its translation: CASSSYTGTGNEKLFF. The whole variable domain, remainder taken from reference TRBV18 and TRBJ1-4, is NAGVMQNPRHLVRRRGQEARLRCSPMKGHSHVYWYRQLPEEGLKFMVYLQKENIIDESGMPKERFSAEFPKEGPSILRIQQVVRGDSAAYFCASSSYTGTGNEKLFFGSGTQLSVL.

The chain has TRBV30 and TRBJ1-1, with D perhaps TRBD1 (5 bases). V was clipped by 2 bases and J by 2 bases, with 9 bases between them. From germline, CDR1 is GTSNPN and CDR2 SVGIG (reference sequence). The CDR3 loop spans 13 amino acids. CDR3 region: CAWSKGVNTEAFF. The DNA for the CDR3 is TGTGCCTGGAGTAAAGGGGTTAACACTGAAGCTTTCTTT.

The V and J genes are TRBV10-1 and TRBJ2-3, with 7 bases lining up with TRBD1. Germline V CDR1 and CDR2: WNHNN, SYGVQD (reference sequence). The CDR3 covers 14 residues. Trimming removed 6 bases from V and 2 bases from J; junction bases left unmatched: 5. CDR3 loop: CASSRTGPTDTQYF. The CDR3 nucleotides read TGCGCCAGCAGCAGGACAGGCCCCACAGATACGCAGTATTTT.

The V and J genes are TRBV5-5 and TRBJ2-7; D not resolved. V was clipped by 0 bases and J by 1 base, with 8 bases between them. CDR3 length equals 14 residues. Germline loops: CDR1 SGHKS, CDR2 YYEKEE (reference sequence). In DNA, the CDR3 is TGTGCCAGCAGCTTGGCCGGTACTTCCTACGAGCAGTACTTC. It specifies CASSLAGTSYEQYF.

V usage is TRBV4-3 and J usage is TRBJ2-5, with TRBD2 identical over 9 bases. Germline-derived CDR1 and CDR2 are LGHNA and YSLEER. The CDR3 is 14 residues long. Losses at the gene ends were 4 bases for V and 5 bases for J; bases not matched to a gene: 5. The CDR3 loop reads CASSRAGGRETQYF. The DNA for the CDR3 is TGCGCCAGCAGCCGTGCGGGGGGGCGGGAGACCCAGTACTTC.

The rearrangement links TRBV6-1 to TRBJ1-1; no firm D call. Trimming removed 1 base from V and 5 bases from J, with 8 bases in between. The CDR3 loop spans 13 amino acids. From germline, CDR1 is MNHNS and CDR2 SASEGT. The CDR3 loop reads CASSEDRRTEAFF. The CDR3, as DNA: TGTGCCAGCAGTGAAGATCGACGGACTGAAGCTTTCTTT.

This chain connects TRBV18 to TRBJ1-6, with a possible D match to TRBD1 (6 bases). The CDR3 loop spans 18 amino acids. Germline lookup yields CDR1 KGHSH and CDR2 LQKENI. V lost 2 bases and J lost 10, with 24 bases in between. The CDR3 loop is CASSPNQAGQRGKSPLHF. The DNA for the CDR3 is TGTGCCAGCTCACCAAACCAGGCTGGACAGCGGGGAAAATCACCCCTCCACTTT.